Below are 12 T cell receptor beta chains sequenced from a single sample in a study of T-cell reconstitution after alpha-beta-depleted transplantation in children. Unique molecular identifiers tagged the TCRbeta library. In TCRdb, the PCR reads were re-called with MiXCR into one record per CDR3 protein. The sample records about 1,000,000 distinct CDR3 sequences, around 30% being singletons. The sample here was PBMCs, mostly from graft donor cells, taken 360 days after TCRalphabeta/CD19-depleted stem cell transplant. These receptors were obtained from a boy younger than two who had a stem cell transplant for SCID, so the T cells may come from the graft donor.

The table lists this clonotype with a few counts. V usage is TRBV18 and J usage is TRBJ2-7; D may match TRBD1 or TRBD2 (6 bases each). Between the trimmed V and J ends, which lost 0 bases and 4 bases, there was a span of 10 bases. The CDR3 consists of 14 residues. Germline values: CDR1 KGHSH, CDR2 LQKENI. The CDR3 DNA follows: TGTGCCAGCTCACCACCGTCGGGGGCGTACGAGCAGTACTTC. It specifies CASSPPSGAYEQYF.

J is TRBJ2-6 and V is TRBV10-3; D uncertain. The CDR3 runs to 16 residues. Germline V gene data show CDR1 as ENHRY and CDR2 as SYGVKD. V was shortened by 3 bases and J by 0 bases, with 9 bases between the two germline ends. DNA of the CDR3: TGTGCCATCAGTGAAGGATGGGTCTCTGGGGCCAACGTCCTGACTTTC. As protein: CAISEGWVSGANVLTF.

This clonotype has just a few counts. J is TRBJ2-3 and V is TRBV11-2, with 8 bases aligning to TRBD2. Germline V gene data show CDR1 as SGHAT and CDR2 as FQNNGV. V shed 2 bases, J shed 7 bases, and the junction held 11 bases outside the gene matches. The CDR3 length is 16 residues. In DNA, the CDR3 is TGTGCCAGCAGCTTAAGGCCCCGGGGGGGCATGTATACGCAGTATTTT. Protein: CASSLRPRGGMYTQYF.

The V gene is TRBV12-3 or TRBV12-4, the J gene TRBJ2-1; TRBD2 agrees at 11 bases. This CDR3 is built from 16 residues. The ends lost 2 bases at V and 9 bases at J; junction bases unmatched: 9. CDR3 DNA: TGTGCCAGCAGTTTACCAGTACTAGCGGGGGTGGGTGAGCAGTTCTTC. Protein product: CASSLPVLAGVGEQFF.

The rearrangement joins TRBV5-1 to TRBJ2-2; D gene unclear. The CDR3 loop spans 16 amino acids. CDR1 SGHRS and CDR2 YFSETQ come from the germline V gene. V was shortened by 4 bases and J by 4 bases, with 17 bases between the two germline ends. CDR3 DNA: TGCGCCAGCAGCCTGAGTACTGGCAGTTTCACCGGGGAGCTGTTTTTT. Its protein is CASSLSTGSFTGELFF.

This clonotype came up many times. The chain is built from TRBV20-1 and TRBJ2-3; 11 nucleotides agree with TRBD2. In germline, CDR1 is DFQATT, CDR2 SNEGSKA (reference sequence). J gave up 3 bases and V 4 bases, and 0 bases lay outside the gene matches. The length of the CDR3 is 13 residues. CDR3 residues: CSATSGGTDTQYF. CDR3 DNA sequence: TGCAGTGCTACTAGCGGGGGGACAGATACGCAGTATTTT.

The chain links TRBV4-3 to TRBJ1-1; D gene ambiguous. The CDR3 totals 16 residues. Trimming took 1 base from V and 9 from J, leaving 21 bases between them. The V gene's germline CDR1 is LGHNA and CDR2 YSLEER. CDR3 in DNA: TGCGCCAGCAGCCAAGGTGGAACGTGGATACCGAAAAAAGCTTTCTTT. Translating gives CASSQGGTWIPKKAFF.

The rearrangement links TRBV29-1 to TRBJ2-1, with TRBD1 as a possible D gene (5 bases). The CDR3 has 15 residues. V lost 1 base, J lost 4 bases, and 14 bases lay in between. Germline CDR1 is SQVTM and CDR2 is ANQGSEA. The CDR3 sequence is CSVEGAAGRYNEQFF. The CDR3 DNA is TGCAGCGTTGAAGGCGCGGCAGGGCGATACAATGAGCAGTTCTTC.

This sequence joins TRBV5-6 and TRBJ2-7; D is unclear. The CDR3 length is 15 residues. Per the germline V gene, CDR1 is SGHDT and CDR2 is YYEEEE. V gave up 2 bases and J gave up 3 bases, with 15 bases separating them. CDR3 amino acids: CASSFGSLPGYEQYF. The CDR3 DNA reads TGTGCCAGCAGCTTCGGCAGCCTTCCTGGCTACGAGCAGTACTTC.

This sequence joins TRBV2 and TRBJ1-1; tentatively, D is TRBD1 (6 bases). The CDR3 length is 14 residues. Germline V gene data show CDR1 as SNHLY and CDR2 as FYNNEI. V was shortened by 9 bases and J by 0 bases, with 14 bases between the two germline ends. The CDR3 nucleotides are TGTGCCAGTGGGGGCACATTCATGAACACTGAAGCTTTCTTT. Translated, it gives CASGGTFMNTEAFF.

This clonotype was counted only a few times. The DNA for the CDR3 is TGCGCCAGCAGCTTGCCGGACTACACAGATACGCAGTATTTT. Translating it yields CASSLPDYTDTQYF. V and J are TRBV5-1 and TRBJ2-3, with D possibly TRBD2 on 6 matching bases. The V gene lost 1 base and the J gene lost 2 bases, with 8 bases spanning the gap. Germline V gene data show CDR1 as SGHRS and CDR2 as YFSETQ. This CDR3 has 14 residues.

This clonotype came up a few times. J is TRBJ2-1 and V is TRBV10-3; 8 nucleotides line up with TRBD2. The trim removed 3 bases at V and 7 bases at J, leaving 11 bases unmatched. The CDR3 totals 16 residues. In germline, CDR1 is ENHRY, CDR2 SYGVKD. The chain's CDR3 is CAISDPRGALWNEQFF. The CDR3 DNA sequence: TGTGCCATCAGTGACCCGCGGGGGGCCCTATGGAATGAGCAGTTCTTC.